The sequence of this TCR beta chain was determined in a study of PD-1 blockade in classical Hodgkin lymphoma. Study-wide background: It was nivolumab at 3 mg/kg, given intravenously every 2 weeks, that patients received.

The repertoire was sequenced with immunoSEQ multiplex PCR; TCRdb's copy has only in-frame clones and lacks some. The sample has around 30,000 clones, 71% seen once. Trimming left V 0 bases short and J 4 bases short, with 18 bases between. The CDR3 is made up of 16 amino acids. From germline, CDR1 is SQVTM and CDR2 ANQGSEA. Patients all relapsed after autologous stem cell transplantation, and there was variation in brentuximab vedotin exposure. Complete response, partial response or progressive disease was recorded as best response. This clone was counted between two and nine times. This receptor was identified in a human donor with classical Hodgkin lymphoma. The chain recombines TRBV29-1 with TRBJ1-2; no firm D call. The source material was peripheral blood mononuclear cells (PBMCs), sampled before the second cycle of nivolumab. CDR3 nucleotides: TGCAGCGTTGAAGATCAGGCGATGAGAGTTTCCTATGGCTACACCTTC. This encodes CSVEDQAMRVSYGYTF. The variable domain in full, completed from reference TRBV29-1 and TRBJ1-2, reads SAVISQKPSRDICQRGTSLTIQCQVDSQVTMMFWYRQQPGQSLTLIATANQGSEATYESGFVIDKFPISRPNLTFSTLTVSNMSPEDSSIYLCSVEDQAMRVSYGYTFGSGTRLTVV.